A single sample is the source of the 17 T cell receptor beta chains below, sequenced in a study of beta chain features in type 1 diabetes. Notes on the study in general: In all four CD4+ subsets, TCRB CDR3 length was significantly, moderately reduced in type 1 diabetes.

Antigens of these TCRs are unknown. The whole isolated RNA underwent reverse transcription, so sequencing captured expressed TCRB transcripts. The method was immunoSEQ multiplex PCR; TCRdb's version includes in-frame clones alone and lacks a portion of them. The data show 500,000 to 800,000 clones, around an eighth seen once. Sequenced material: naive CD4+ T cells from blood. These receptors were obtained from a man between 25 and 39 years old with type 1 diabetes.

This clone was detected only a few times. This chain joins TRBV19 and TRBJ1-5, with D perhaps matching TRBD1 (5 bases). CDR1 is LNHDA and CDR2 is SQIVND in the germline V gene (reference sequence). Trimming took 3 bases from V and 3 from J, leaving 9 bases between them. The CDR3 runs 14 residues. CDR3 coding DNA: TGTGCCAGTAGTATCGGCAGGGACAATCAGCCCCAGCATTTT. Amino acid sequence: CASSIGRDNQPQHF.

The V and J genes are TRBV9 and TRBJ1-1; the match to TRBD1 covers 8 bases. Trimming at V came to 0 bases and at J to 5 bases, leaving 3 bases not matched to a gene. The V gene's germline CDR1 is SGDLS and CDR2 YYNGEE. The CDR3 runs 14 residues. This chain's CDR3 is CASSVGDRLTEAFF. The CDR3 DNA is TGTGCCAGCAGCGTAGGGGACAGGTTAACTGAAGCTTTCTTT. Drawing the rest from reference TRBV9 and TRBJ1-1, the complete variable domain is DSGVTQTPKHLITATGQRVTLRCSPRSGDLSVYWYQQSLDQGLQFLIQYYNGEERAKGNILERFSAQQFPDLHSELNLSSLELGDSALYFCASSVGDRLTEAFFGQGTRLTVV.

This clone has more than one count but fewer than ten. The sample carries other DNA sequences with the same CDR3. The V call is TRBV7-9, the J call TRBJ1-2, with unresolved D. Germline CDR1 reads SEHNR; CDR2 reads FQNEAQ (reference sequence). Deletions cut 1 base from V and 4 bases from J, with 4 bases between. The CDR3 spans 12 residues. In nucleotides, the CDR3 is TGTGCCAGCAGCTTAGAAACCTATGGCTACACCTTC. Amino acid sequence: CASSLETYGYTF.

This clone was seen more than once but under ten times. This chain links TRBV7-6 with TRBJ2-3; no definite D call. Trimming left V 7 bases short and J 1 base short, with 9 bases between. The germline gives CDR1 SGHVS, CDR2 FNYEAQ. This CDR3 has 13 residues. The DNA for the CDR3 is TGTGCCAGCAAGCAGAGTGGCACAGATACGCAGTATTTT. Translated: CASKQSGTDTQYF.

This clone occurred a few times. This chain uses TRBV7-2 with TRBJ1-2; TRBD1 might be the D (5 bases). Germline V lookup: CDR1 SGHTA, CDR2 FQGNSA. Between the trimmed V and J ends, which lost 5 bases and 0 bases, there was a span of 10 bases. There are 14 residues in the CDR3. The CDR3 DNA sequence: TGTGCCAGCAGCCGGGCACAGGCTAACTATGGCTACACCTTC. Translated, it gives CASSRAQANYGYTF.

The V gene is TRBV28, the J gene TRBJ2-1, with D perhaps TRBD2 (5 bases). The germline gives CDR1 MDHEN, CDR2 SYDVKM. CDR3 length: 13 residues. Between the trimmed V and J ends, which lost 5 bases and 4 bases, there was a span of 9 bases. Written as DNA, the CDR3 is TGTGCCAGCAGTCCTTTAGCGTACAATGAGCAGTTCTTC. This gives the protein CASSPLAYNEQFF.

This clone was seen only a few times. This chain connects TRBV28 to TRBJ2-7, with 8 bases aligning to TRBD1. This CDR3 spans 16 amino acids. V lost 4 bases and J lost 3; bases outside the gene matches: 11. Germline CDR1 MDHEN, CDR2 SYDVKM. The CDR3 DNA sequence: TGTGCCAGCAGTTCCCTTGGACAGGGTATGGTCTACGAGCAGTACTTC. Protein product: CASSSLGQGMVYEQYF.

A few counts support this clone. The chain employs TRBV9 and TRBJ2-7; TRBD1 agrees at 9 bases. The CDR3 runs 16 residues. After removal of 4 bases from V and 0 bases from J, the junction contained 8 bases not matched to a gene. Germline V gene sequence: CDR1 SGDLS, CDR2 YYNGEE. The chain's CDR3 is CASSRTGTGLSYEQYF. The CDR3 DNA reads TGTGCCAGCAGCCGAACCGGGACAGGGCTCTCCTACGAGCAGTACTTC. Looking up the rest from reference TRBV9 and TRBJ2-7 gives the full variable domain: DSGVTQTPKHLITATGQRVTLRCSPRSGDLSVYWYQQSLDQGLQFLIQYYNGEERAKGNILERFSAQQFPDLHSELNLSSLELGDSALYFCASSRTGTGLSYEQYFGPGTRLTVT.

This clone was observed a handful of times. CDR3 sequence: CASSIASGAETQYF. CDR3 DNA sequence: TGTGCCAGTAGTATTGCTAGCGGGGCGGAGACCCAGTACTTC. The chain is built from TRBV19 and TRBJ2-5; 9 bases agree with TRBD2. CDR1 LNHDA and CDR2 SQIVND come from the germline V gene (reference sequence). This CDR3 spans 14 amino acids. The J segment lost 5 bases and the V segment lost 3 bases, leaving 4 bases of the junction unmatched.

The CDR3, as DNA: TGTGCCAGCAGCACCTGGCAGGGCTCGGCTGAAGCTTTCTTT. Amino acids: CASSTWQGSAEAFF. The chain uses TRBV11-3 and TRBJ1-1; possibly TRBD1 for D (5 bases). The CDR3 has 14 amino acids. Between the trimmed V and J ends, which lost 5 bases and 6 bases, there was a span of 16 bases. Germline V lookup: CDR1 SGHNT, CDR2 YENEEA.

The CDR3 nucleotides are TGCGCCAGCAGCTTGGGGGGCAGTAGCGAAACCTACGAGCAGTACTTC. Translated: CASSLGGSSETYEQYF. The chain carries TRBV5-1 and TRBJ2-7, with D perhaps being TRBD1 or TRBD2 (5 bases each). Germline CDR1 and CDR2: SGHRS and YFSETQ. V was cut by 0 bases and J by 2 bases, with 15 bases left in between. The CDR3 loop spans 16 amino acids.

The chain recombines TRBV6-4 with TRBJ2-3, with 9 bases lining up with TRBD2. V lost 2 bases to trimming and J lost 7 bases; unmatched junction nucleotides: 16. Germline lookup yields CDR1 MRHNA and CDR2 SNTAGT. The CDR3 is 18 amino acids. DNA for the CDR3: TGTGCCAGCAGTGACGGGGTAGCGGGGGCCCTACACATACATACGCAGTATTTT. This encodes CASSDGVAGALHIHTQYF.

V gene TRBV6-6 combines with J gene TRBJ2-7, with 8 bases identical to TRBD1. This CDR3 is 13 amino acids long. The V and J ends lost 4 bases and 2 bases, in that order; junction bases with no gene match: 1. Germline values: CDR1 MNHNY, CDR2 SVGAGI (reference sequence). CDR3 sequence reads: CASSLDRAYEQYF. The CDR3 DNA reads as TGTGCCAGCAGTTTGGACAGGGCCTACGAGCAGTACTTC.

The gene calls are TRBV9 and TRBJ2-1; TRBD2 agrees at 9 bases. This CDR3 region has 15 residues. CDR1 and CDR2 from the germline V gene are SGDLS and YYNGEE. Trimming at V came to 6 bases and at J to 3 bases, leaving 7 bases not matched to a gene. Written as DNA, the CDR3 is TGTGCCAGCACGAGGCTAGCGGGGAGCTACAATGAGCAGTTCTTC. This translates into CASTRLAGSYNEQFF.

This clone has more than one count but fewer than ten. The chain recombines TRBV5-4 with TRBJ2-5; D is ambiguous. This CDR3 has 14 residues. V was pared by 3 bases and J by 3 bases, with 12 bases between. The germline V gene encodes CDR1 SGHNT and CDR2 YYREEE (reference sequence). CDR3 in DNA: TGTGCCAGCAGCTCAAGGTTAGGCGAAGAGACCCAGTACTTC. Its translation: CASSSRLGEETQYF.

Notes on this clone: Other DNA variants within this sample encode the same CDR3. The chain carries TRBV4-3 and TRBJ1-4; D gene uncertain. V was trimmed by 4 bases and J by 5 bases, leaving 11 bases between them. Germline CDR1 reads LGHNA; CDR2 reads YSLEER. The CDR3 consists of 14 residues. The CDR3 sequence is CASSPGGINEKLFF. Written as DNA, the CDR3 is TGCGCCAGCAGCCCCGGCGGGATCAATGAAAAACTGTTTTTT.

V usage is TRBV5-4 and J usage is TRBJ1-6, with 8 bases aligning to TRBD1. V lost 1 base, J lost 6 bases, and 9 bases stayed unmatched. The CDR3 length is 17 residues. Germline-derived CDR1 and CDR2 are SGHNT and YYREEE (reference sequence). The CDR3 loop is CASSLLRRGRSNSPLHF. The CDR3, as DNA: TGTGCCAGCAGCTTGTTACGCAGGGGGCGAAGTAATTCACCCCTCCACTTT.